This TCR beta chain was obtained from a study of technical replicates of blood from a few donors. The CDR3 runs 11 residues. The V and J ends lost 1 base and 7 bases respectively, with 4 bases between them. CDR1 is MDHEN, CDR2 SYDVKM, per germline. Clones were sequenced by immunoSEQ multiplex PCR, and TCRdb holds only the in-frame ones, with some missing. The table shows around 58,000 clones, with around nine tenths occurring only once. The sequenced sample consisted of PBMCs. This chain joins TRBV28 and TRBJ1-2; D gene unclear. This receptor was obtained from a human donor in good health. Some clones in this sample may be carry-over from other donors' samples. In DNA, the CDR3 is TGTGCCAGCAGTTTATATAGTGGCTACACCTTC. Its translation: CASSLYSGYTF.